The 2 T cell receptor beta chains given below trace back to one sample, sequenced in a study of CD8+ T cells in alopecia areata. Treatment specified: oral pan-JAK inhibitor, 5-10 mg twice daily. In each case, RNA was isolated and then reverse transcribed into cDNA as the sequencing template. Only in-frame clones appear in the TCRdb table, and some are missing; sequencing was by immunoSEQ multiplex PCR. The sample lists 180,000 or so clones, about half occurring once. Here the sequenced sample was CD8+ T cells sorted from blood, taken at week 52, from a patient treated with tofacitinib. The receptors come from a human donor with alopecia areata.

The rearrangement joins TRBV6-5 to TRBJ2-1; D tentatively reads TRBD1 or TRBD2 (6 bases each). Per the germline V gene, CDR1 is MNHEY and CDR2 is SVGAGI. Trimming cost V 5 bases and J 3 bases, with 14 bases left between them. The CDR3 contains 15 residues. The CDR3 DNA reads as TGTGCCAGCAGTGCCCCGGAGGGGGTCTACAATGAGCAGTTCTTC. Amino acid sequence: CASSAPEGVYNEQFF.

The chain carries TRBV29-1 and TRBJ1-2; maybe TRBD1 (5 bases). V gave up 2 bases and J gave up 4 bases, with 11 bases separating them. The CDR3 spans 13 residues. Per germline, CDR1 SQVTM and CDR2 ANQGSEA. CDR3 DNA sequence: TGCAGCGTTGAATCCGACAGCCTCTATGGCTACACCTTC. It codes for CSVESDSLYGYTF.